This T cell receptor (beta chain) was captured by sequencing in a study of T cell changes during pregnancy in multiple sclerosis (dated by TCRdb to the late 2010s). With regard to the full study: In women with multiple sclerosis, the researchers looked at how the T cell repertoire shifted as pregnancy progressed.

Library preparation used the immunoSEQ multiplex PCR assay. Entries here come from immuneACCESS through TCRdb and include only in-frame sequences with V and J called. Some clones fail to appear in such tables; in the studies checked, an unresolved V gene covers under half of the shortfall, and the cause of the remainder is unknown. Across this sample there are about 59,000 clones, with about 90% seen only once. The biggest ten clones account for 2.5% to 3.5% of the sample. A word on this clone: It lacks a known antigen. No much larger clone exists at a distance of one base, and base qualities are not known.

The input for sequencing was peripheral blood, taken in the third trimester of pregnancy. This receptor was obtained from a female donor in good health, enrolled as a control in a pregnancy study.

For the CDR3, the sequence is CASKGGDGSYNEQFF. The sequenced DNA: TGTGCCAGTAAAGGCGGAGACGGCTCCTACAATGAGCAGTTCTTC. The V gene is TRBV19 and the J gene is TRBJ2-1; no D gene can be assigned with confidence. As encoded in the germline V gene (reference sequence), CDR1 is LNHDA while CDR2 is SQIVND. Including cysteine and phenylalanine, the CDR3 has 15 amino acids. Of all the DNA, just the CDR3 is kept, 45 bases in frame from base 1. V loses 7 bases, J loses 0 bases, and the germline ends lie 13 bases apart.